This T cell receptor beta chain was sequenced in a study of cytomegalovirus exposure and HLA in healthy donors. Germline loops: CDR1 MNHNS, CDR2 SASEGT. V dropped 7 bases and J dropped 7; count of bases not matched to a gene: 3. This CDR3 is built from 12 residues. The donors comprised healthy bone marrow donors. The PCR was carried out with 60 Vbeta primers and 13 Jbeta primers. Here immunoSEQ multiplex PCR was the method, and the copy in TCRdb shows in-frame clones only, minus some. The table lists 170,000 or so clones, approximately 85% of them singletons. The specimen sequenced was PBMCs. This clonotype was obtained from a girl between 10 and 17 years old in good health and CMV-seropositive. The J gene is TRBJ2-1, the V gene TRBV6-1; the match to TRBD2 covers 8 bases. The chain's CDR3 is CASNPGGNEQFF. The CDR3 bases are TGTGCCAGCAACCCGGGGGGGAATGAGCAGTTCTTC.